This TCR beta chain was identified during a study of blood T cell repertoires in COVID-19. Study details: Acute and convalescent COVID-19 samples came from the United States, Italy and Spain. T cells, B-cell-depleted T cells, or PBMCs supplied cDNA or gDNA.

In the original workflow: Amplified reference gene primers provided the basis for estimating nucleated cell counts. TCRdb's table, derived via immunoSEQ multiplex PCR, lists solely in-frame clones and lacks some. The DNA gave D and trimming, while V, J and clone size come from that table. This table holds some 220,000 clones, 80% found once. The CDR3 loop spans 15 amino acids. The germline V gene encodes CDR1 SGHNT and CDR2 YENEEA. The ends lost 5 bases at V and 7 bases at J; junction bases unmatched: 8. Sequencing was carried out using peripheral blood. This TCR was sampled from a human donor in a cohort sampled during active COVID-19. The chain is built from TRBV11-3 and TRBJ2-1, with 10 positions matching TRBD1. CDR3 in DNA: TGTGCCAGCAGCAAGAGACAGGGGGCGCGTAATGAGCAGTTCTTC. This codes for CASSKRQGARNEQFF.